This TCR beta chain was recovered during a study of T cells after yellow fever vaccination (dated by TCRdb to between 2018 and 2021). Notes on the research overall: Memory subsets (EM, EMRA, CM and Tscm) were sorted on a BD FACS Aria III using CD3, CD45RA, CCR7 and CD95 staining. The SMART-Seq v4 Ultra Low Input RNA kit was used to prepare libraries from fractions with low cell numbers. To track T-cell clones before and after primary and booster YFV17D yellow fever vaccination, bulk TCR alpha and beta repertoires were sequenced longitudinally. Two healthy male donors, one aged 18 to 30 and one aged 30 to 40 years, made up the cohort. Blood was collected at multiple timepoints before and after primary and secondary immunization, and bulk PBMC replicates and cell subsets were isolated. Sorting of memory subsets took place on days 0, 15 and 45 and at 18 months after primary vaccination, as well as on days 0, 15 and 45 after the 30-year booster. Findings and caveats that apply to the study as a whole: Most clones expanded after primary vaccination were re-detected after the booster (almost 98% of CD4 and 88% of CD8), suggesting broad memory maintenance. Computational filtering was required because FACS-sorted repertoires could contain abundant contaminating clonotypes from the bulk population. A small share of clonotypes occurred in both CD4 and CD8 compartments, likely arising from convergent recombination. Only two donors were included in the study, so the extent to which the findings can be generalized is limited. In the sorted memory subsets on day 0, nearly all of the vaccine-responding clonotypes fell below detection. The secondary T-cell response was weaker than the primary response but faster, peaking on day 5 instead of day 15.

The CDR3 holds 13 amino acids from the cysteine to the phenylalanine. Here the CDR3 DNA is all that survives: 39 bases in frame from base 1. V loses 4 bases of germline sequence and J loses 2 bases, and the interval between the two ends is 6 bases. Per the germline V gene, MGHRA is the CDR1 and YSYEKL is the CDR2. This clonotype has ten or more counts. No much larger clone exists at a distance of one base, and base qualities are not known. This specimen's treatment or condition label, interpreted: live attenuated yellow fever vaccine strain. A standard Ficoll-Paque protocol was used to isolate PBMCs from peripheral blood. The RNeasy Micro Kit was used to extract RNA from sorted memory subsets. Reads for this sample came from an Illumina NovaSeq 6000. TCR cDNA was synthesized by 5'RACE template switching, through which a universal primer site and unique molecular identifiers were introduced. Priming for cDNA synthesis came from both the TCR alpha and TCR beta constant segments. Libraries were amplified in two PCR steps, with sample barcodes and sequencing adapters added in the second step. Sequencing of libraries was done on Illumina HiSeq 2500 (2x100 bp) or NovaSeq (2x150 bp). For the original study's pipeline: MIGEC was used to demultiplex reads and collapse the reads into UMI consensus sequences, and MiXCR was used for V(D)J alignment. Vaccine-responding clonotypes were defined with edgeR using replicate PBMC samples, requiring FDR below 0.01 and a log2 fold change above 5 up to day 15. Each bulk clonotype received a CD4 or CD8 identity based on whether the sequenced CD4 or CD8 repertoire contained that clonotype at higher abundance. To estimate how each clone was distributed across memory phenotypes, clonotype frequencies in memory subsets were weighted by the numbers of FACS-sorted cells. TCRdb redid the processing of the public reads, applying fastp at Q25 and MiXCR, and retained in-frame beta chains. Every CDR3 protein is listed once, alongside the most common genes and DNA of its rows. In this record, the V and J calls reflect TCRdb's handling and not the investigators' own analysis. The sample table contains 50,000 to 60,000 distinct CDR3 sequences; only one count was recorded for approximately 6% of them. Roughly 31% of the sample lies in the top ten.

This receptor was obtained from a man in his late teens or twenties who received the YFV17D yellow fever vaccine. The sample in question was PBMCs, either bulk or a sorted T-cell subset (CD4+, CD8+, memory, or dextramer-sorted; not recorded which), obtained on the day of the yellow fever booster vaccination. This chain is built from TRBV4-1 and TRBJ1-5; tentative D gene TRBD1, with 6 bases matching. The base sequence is TGCGCCAGCAGCCGGACAGGCAATCAGCCCCAGCATTTT. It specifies CASSRTGNQPQHF.